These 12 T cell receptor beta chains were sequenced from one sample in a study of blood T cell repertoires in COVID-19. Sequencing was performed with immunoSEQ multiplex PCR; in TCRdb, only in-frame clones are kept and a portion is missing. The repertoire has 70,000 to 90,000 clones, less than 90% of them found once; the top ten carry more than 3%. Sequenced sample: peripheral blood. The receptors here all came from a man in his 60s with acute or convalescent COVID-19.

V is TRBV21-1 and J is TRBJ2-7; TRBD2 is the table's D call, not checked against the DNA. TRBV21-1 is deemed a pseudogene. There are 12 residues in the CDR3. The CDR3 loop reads CARLAGGYEQYF. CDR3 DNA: TGTGCCAGGTTAGCGGGAGGGTACGAGCAGTACTTC.

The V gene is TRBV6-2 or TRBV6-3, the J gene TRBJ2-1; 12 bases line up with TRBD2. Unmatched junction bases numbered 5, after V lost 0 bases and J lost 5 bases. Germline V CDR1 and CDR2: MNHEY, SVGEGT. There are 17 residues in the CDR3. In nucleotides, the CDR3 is TGTGCCAGCAGTTACTCCCCGGGACTAGCGGGCGACAATGAGCAGTTCTTC. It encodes CASSYSPGLAGDNEQFF.

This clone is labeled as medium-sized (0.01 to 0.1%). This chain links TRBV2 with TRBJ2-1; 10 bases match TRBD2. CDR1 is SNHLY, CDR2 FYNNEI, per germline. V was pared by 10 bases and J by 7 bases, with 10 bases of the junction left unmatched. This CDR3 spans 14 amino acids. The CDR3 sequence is CATRSGRAWNEQFF. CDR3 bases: TGTGCCACCCGGAGCGGGAGGGCCTGGAATGAGCAGTTCTTC. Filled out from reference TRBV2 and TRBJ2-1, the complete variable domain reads EPEVTQTPSHQVTQMGQEVILRCVPISNHLYFYWYRQILGQKVEFLVSFYNNEISEKSEIFDDQFSVERPDGSNFTLKIRSTKLEDSAMYFCATRSGRAWNEQFFGPGTRLTVL.

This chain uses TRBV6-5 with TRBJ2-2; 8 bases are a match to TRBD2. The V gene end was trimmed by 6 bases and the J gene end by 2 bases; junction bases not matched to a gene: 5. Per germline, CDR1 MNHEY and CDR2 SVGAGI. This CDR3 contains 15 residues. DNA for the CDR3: TGTGCCAGCAGGAGCGGGAGTGGTAACACCGGGGAGCTGTTTTTT. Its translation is CASRSGSGNTGELFF.

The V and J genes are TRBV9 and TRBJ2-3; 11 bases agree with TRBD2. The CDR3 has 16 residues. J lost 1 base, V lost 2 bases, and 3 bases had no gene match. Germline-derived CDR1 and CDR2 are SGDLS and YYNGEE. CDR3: CASSVLLAGGTDTQYF. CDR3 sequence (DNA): TGTGCCAGCAGCGTTCTACTAGCGGGGGGCACAGATACGCAGTATTTT.

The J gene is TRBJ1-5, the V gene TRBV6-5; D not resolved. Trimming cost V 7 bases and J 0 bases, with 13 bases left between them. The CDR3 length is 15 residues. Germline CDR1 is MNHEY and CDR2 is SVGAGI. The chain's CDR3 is CASKEGLISNQPQHF. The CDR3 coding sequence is TGTGCCAGCAAAGAAGGACTTATTAGCAATCAGCCCCAGCATTTT.

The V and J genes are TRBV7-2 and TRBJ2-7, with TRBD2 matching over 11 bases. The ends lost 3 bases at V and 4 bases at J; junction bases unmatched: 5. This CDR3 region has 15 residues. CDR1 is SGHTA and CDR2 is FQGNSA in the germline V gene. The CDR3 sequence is CASSFSGRALYEQYF. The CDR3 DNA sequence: TGTGCCAGCAGCTTTAGCGGGAGGGCCCTGTACGAGCAGTACTTC.

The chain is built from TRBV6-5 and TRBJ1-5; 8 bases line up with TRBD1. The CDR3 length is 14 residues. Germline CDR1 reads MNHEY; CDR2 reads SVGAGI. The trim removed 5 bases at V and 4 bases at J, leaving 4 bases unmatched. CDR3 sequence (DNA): TGTGCCAGCAGTCGAGGGGACAGGAATCAGCCCCAGCATTTT. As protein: CASSRGDRNQPQHF.

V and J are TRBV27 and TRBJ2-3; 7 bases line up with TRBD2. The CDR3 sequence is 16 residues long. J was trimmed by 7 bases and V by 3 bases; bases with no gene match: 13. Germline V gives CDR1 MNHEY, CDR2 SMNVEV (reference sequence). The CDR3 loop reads CASSFSQREGTYTQYF. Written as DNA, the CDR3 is TGTGCCAGCAGTTTTTCACAGAGGGAGGGCACGTATACGCAGTATTTT.

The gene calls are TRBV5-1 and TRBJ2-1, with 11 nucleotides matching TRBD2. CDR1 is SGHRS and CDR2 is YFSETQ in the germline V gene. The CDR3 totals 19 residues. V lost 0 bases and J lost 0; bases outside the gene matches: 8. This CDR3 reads CASSLAAGLAGSSYNEQFF. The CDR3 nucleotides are TGCGCCAGCAGCTTGGCCGCTGGACTAGCGGGTAGCTCCTACAATGAGCAGTTCTTC.

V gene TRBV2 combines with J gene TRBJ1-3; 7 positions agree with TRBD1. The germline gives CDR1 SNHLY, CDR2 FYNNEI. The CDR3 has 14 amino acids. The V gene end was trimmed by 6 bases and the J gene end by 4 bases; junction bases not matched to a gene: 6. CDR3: CASSPGTAGNTIYF. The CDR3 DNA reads TGTGCCAGCAGCCCCGGGACAGCCGGAAACACCATATATTTT.

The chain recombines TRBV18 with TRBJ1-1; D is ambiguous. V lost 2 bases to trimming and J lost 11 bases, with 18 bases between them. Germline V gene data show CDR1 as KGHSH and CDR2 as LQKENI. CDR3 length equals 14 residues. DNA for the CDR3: TGTGCCAGCTCACCATCTCCGGACCCGACTAGGGCTTTCTTT. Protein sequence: CASSPSPDPTRAFF.